Each of the 20 T cell receptor beta chains below was sequenced from the same sample in a study of cytomegalovirus exposure and HLA in healthy donors. PCR involved 60 Vbeta and 13 Jbeta primers. Profiled with immunoSEQ multiplex PCR; TCRdb holds only in-frame clones, not every one. The sample's table shows about 200,000 clones. Material: PBMCs. The receptors originated from a boy between 10 and 17 years old in good health and CMV-seronegative.

The genes are TRBV5-6 and TRBJ2-1; 9 nucleotides match TRBD2. CDR1 is SGHDT, CDR2 YYEEEE, per germline. Losses at the gene ends were 5 bases for V and 0 bases for J; bases not matched to a gene: 9. This CDR3 spans 17 amino acids. This CDR3 reads CASSRLAGSSSYNEQFF. In DNA, the CDR3 is TGTGCCAGCAGTAGGCTAGCGGGGTCTAGCTCCTACAATGAGCAGTTCTTC.

The chain carries TRBV5-6 and TRBJ2-3; TRBD1 aligns across 8 bases. V lost 4 bases to trimming and J lost 0 bases; unmatched junction nucleotides: 10. This CDR3 is 17 amino acids long. CDR1 and CDR2 (germline): SGHDT, YYEEEE. CDR3: CASSHGTGAHSTDTQYF. For the CDR3, the DNA is TGTGCCAGCAGCCACGGGACAGGAGCCCATAGCACAGATACGCAGTATTTT.

This rearrangement joins TRBV7-6 to TRBJ2-2; TRBD2 matches at 11 bases. The CDR3 is 15 residues long. The germline CDR1 and CDR2 sequences are SGHVS and FNYEAQ. V was clipped by 5 bases and J by 3 bases; unmatched bases: 2. The CDR3 spells CASSPTSGDTGELFF. CDR3 DNA: TGTGCCAGCAGCCCGACTAGCGGGGACACCGGGGAGCTGTTTTTT.

The chain links TRBV2 to TRBJ2-7; D uncertain. This CDR3 has 14 residues. Deletions cut 4 bases from V and 0 bases from J, with 10 bases between. The germline CDR1 and CDR2 sequences are SNHLY and FYNNEI. CDR3 amino acids: CASSVSESSYEQYF. CDR3 coding DNA: TGTGCCAGCAGTGTATCTGAGAGCTCCTACGAGCAGTACTTC.

The rearrangement joins TRBV7-2 to TRBJ1-2; tentatively, D is TRBD1 (5 bases). CDR3 size: 15 residues. In germline, CDR1 is SGHTA, CDR2 FQGNSA. Trimming pared 1 base from V and 3 bases from J, leaving 12 bases between. CDR3 protein: CASSLEAGLDYGYTF. For the CDR3, the DNA is TGTGCCAGCAGCTTAGAGGCAGGGCTTGACTATGGCTACACCTTC.

The V call is TRBV5-1, the J call TRBJ1-1; no clear D. Germline V gene data show CDR1 as SGHRS and CDR2 as YFSETQ. The CDR3 sequence is 15 residues long. Trimming took 0 bases from V and 0 from J, leaving 9 bases between them. In DNA, the CDR3 is TGCGCCAGCAGCTTGGTAGGCAGCGTGAACACTGAAGCTTTCTTT. Protein sequence: CASSLVGSVNTEAFF.

This rearrangement joins TRBV4-1 to TRBJ2-5; TRBD1 matches 8 bases. Germline V gives CDR1 MGHRA, CDR2 YSYEKL. The CDR3 runs to 15 residues. The junction had 9 bases not matched to a gene; V was cut back by 4 bases and J by 5 bases. CDR3 nucleotide sequence: TGCGCCAGCAGCCCACCGGACAGGGTGACGGAGACCCAGTACTTC. Amino acid sequence: CASSPPDRVTETQYF.

This sequence joins TRBV4-1 and TRBJ1-3; 7 positions match TRBD1. J gave up 3 bases and V 3 bases, and 8 bases lay outside the gene matches. Germline CDR1 is MGHRA and CDR2 is YSYEKL. The CDR3 spans 16 residues. The CDR3 protein is CASSQHHGQDGNTIYF. The DNA for the CDR3 is TGCGCCAGCAGCCAGCACCATGGACAGGATGGAAACACCATATATTTT.

The rearrangement joins TRBV7-9 to TRBJ2-3; 14 nucleotides align to TRBD2. The CDR3 consists of 17 residues. J was trimmed by 1 base and V by 5 bases; bases with no gene match: 5. Germline lookup yields CDR1 SEHNR and CDR2 FQNEAQ (reference sequence). The CDR3 reads CASSVGLAGAGTDTQYF. The CDR3 DNA reads TGTGCCAGCAGCGTGGGACTAGCGGGGGCCGGCACAGATACGCAGTATTTT.

V and J are TRBV5-1 and TRBJ1-6; no clear D. In germline, CDR1 is SGHRS, CDR2 YFSETQ. The CDR3 totals 14 residues. V was shortened by 0 bases and J by 10 bases, with 11 bases between the two germline ends. This chain's CDR3 is CASSLGDSGSPLHF. CDR3 coding DNA: TGCGCCAGCAGCTTGGGTGACTCGGGATCACCCCTCCACTTT. Combining the CDR3 with reference TRBV5-1 and TRBJ1-6 gives the whole variable domain KAGVTQTPRYLIKTRGQQVTLSCSPISGHRSVSWYQQTPGQGLQFLFEYFSETQRNKGNFPGRFSGRQFSNSRSEMNVSTLELGDSALYLCASSLGDSGSPLHFGNGTRLTVT.

The chain recombines TRBV30 with TRBJ1-1; D might be TRBD1 (5 bases). Trimming shortened V by 5 bases and J by 0 bases, and 10 bases separated the two germline ends. There are 13 residues in the CDR3. Germline-derived CDR1 and CDR2 are GTSNPN and SVGIG (reference sequence). CDR3 coding DNA: TGTGCCTGGGACAGCTACATGAACACTGAAGCTTTCTTT. This codes for CAWDSYMNTEAFF.

This chain joins TRBV18 and TRBJ1-5, with D maybe TRBD1 (5 bases). Trimming took off 3 bases at V and 0 bases at J, with 12 bases between the two ends. The CDR3 is 16 residues long. CDR1 and CDR2 (germline): KGHSH, LQKENI. The CDR3 sequence: CASSPPGPYSNQPQHF. In DNA, the CDR3 is TGTGCCAGCTCACCCCCAGGGCCTTATAGCAATCAGCCCCAGCATTTT.

A remark on this clone: The sample has other DNA sequences that encode this CDR3 too. The chain employs TRBV27 and TRBJ1-1, with 10 nucleotides matching TRBD1. The CDR3 loop spans 13 amino acids. From germline, CDR1 is MNHEY and CDR2 SMNVEV (reference sequence). The J segment lost 5 bases and the V segment lost 9 bases, leaving 6 bases of the junction unmatched. The CDR3 DNA reads TGTGCCAGTACTCCGGGACAGGGGACTGAAGCTTTCTTT. It is translated as CASTPGQGTEAFF.

This chain connects TRBV6-6 to TRBJ1-3, with D perhaps TRBD1 (6 bases). Germline lookup yields CDR1 MNHNY and CDR2 SVGAGI (reference sequence). V was pared by 6 bases and J by 0 bases, with 15 bases between. The CDR3 spans 16 residues. CDR3 bases: TGTGCCAGCAGCACATGGACAGCCAGCTCTGGAAACACCATATATTTT. Amino acids: CASSTWTASSGNTIYF.

CDR3 sequence: CASSVAASGTDTQYF. As DNA, the CDR3 is TGTGCCAGCAGCGTAGCTGCGTCCGGCACAGATACGCAGTATTTT. The J gene is TRBJ2-3, the V gene TRBV9; D call uncertain. The CDR3 consists of 15 residues. Per the germline V gene, CDR1 is SGDLS and CDR2 is YYNGEE. The V end lost 0 bases, the J end lost 1 base, and 9 bases lay between the germline ends.

The chain combines TRBV5-1 with TRBJ1-4; perhaps TRBD1 as D (5 bases). Trimming left V 3 bases short and J 5 bases short, with 20 bases between. The CDR3 consists of 17 residues. Germline V lookup: CDR1 SGHRS, CDR2 YFSETQ. CDR3 protein: CASSYRSRQLGNEKLFF. Here the CDR3 DNA reads TGCGCCAGCAGCTACAGGTCTCGCCAATTAGGAAATGAAAAACTGTTTTTT. Drawing the rest from reference TRBV5-1 and TRBJ1-4, the complete variable domain is KAGVTQTPRYLIKTRGQQVTLSCSPISGHRSVSWYQQTPGQGLQFLFEYFSETQRNKGNFPGRFSGRQFSNSRSEMNVSTLELGDSALYLCASSYRSRQLGNEKLFFGSGTQLSVL.

The rearrangement joins TRBV7-3 to TRBJ2-7, with D possibly matching TRBD2 (6 bases). The CDR3 has 14 amino acids. Germline V gene sequence: CDR1 SGHTA, CDR2 FQGTGA. The V end was cut by 2 bases, the J end by 5 bases, with 13 bases between. CDR3 amino acids: CASSLRGNVDEQYF. The CDR3 DNA reads TGTGCCAGCAGCTTACGGGGGAATGTCGACGAGCAGTACTTC.

V gene TRBV19 combines with J gene TRBJ2-5, with D possibly matching TRBD1 (5 bases). The CDR3 is 14 residues long. Trimming left V 4 bases short and J 5 bases short, with 14 bases between. The germline V gene has CDR1 LNHDA and CDR2 SQIVND (reference sequence). The CDR3 protein is CASSTQGLSETQYF. Written as DNA, the CDR3 is TGTGCCAGTAGTACCCAGGGCCTAAGTGAGACCCAGTACTTC. Combining the CDR3 with reference TRBV19 and TRBJ2-5 gives the whole variable domain DGGITQSPKYLFRKEGQNVTLSCEQNLNHDAMYWYRQDPGQGLRLIYYSQIVNDFQKGDIAEGYSVSREKKESFPLTVTSAQKNPTAFYLCASSTQGLSETQYFGPGTRLLVL.

This chain's CDR3 is CASSFPGEDTEAFF. Here the CDR3 DNA reads TGTGCCAGCAGTTTCCCAGGGGAAGACACTGAAGCTTTCTTT. J is TRBJ1-1 and V is TRBV6-6; possible D gene TRBD1, 6 bases. CDR1 MNHNY and CDR2 SVGAGI come from the germline V gene (reference sequence). The CDR3 consists of 14 residues. Trimming cost V 4 bases and J 3 bases, with 12 bases left between them.

V gene TRBV27 combines with J gene TRBJ2-7; TRBD1 agrees at 7 bases. The CDR3 is made up of 14 amino acids. The V and J ends lost 6 bases and 3 bases, in that order; junction bases with no gene match: 8. CDR1 MNHEY and CDR2 SMNVEV come from the germline V gene (reference sequence). DNA for the CDR3: TGTGCCAGCAGCCGTGGACAGGCTAACTACGAGCAGTACTTC. As protein: CASSRGQANYEQYF.